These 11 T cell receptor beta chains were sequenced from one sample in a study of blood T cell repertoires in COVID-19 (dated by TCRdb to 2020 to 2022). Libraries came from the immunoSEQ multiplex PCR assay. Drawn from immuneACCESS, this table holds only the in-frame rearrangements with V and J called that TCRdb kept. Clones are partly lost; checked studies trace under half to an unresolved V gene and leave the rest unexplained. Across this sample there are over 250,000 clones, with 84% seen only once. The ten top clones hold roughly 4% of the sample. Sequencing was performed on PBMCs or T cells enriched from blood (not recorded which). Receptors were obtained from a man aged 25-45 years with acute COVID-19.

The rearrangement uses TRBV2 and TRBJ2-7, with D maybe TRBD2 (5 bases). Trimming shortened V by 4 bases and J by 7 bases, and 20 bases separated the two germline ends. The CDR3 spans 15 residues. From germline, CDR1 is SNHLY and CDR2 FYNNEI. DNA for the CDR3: TGTGCCAGCAGTGTGAGTATCGGGGAGTCGAGGGAGCAGTACGTC. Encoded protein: CASSVSIGESREQYV.

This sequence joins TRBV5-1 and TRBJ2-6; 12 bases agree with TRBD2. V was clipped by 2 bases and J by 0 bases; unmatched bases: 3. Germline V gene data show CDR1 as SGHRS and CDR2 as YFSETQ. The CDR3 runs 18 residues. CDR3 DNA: TGCGCCAGCAGCTTCCTAGCGGGGGGGAGCTCTGGGGCCAACGTCCTGACTTTC. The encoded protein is CASSFLAGGSSGANVLTF.

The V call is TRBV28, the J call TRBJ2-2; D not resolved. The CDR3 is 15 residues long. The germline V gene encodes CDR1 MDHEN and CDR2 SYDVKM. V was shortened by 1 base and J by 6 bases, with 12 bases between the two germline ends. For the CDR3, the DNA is TGTGCCAGCAGTTTATTAGTAGTCCCCGCCGGGGAGCTGTTTTTT. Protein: CASSLLVVPAGELFF.

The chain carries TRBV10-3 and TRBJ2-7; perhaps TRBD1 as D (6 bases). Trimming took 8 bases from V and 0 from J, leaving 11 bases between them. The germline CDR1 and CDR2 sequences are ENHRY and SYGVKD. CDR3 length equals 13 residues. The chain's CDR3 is CAISRGSSYEQYV. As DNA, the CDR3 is TGTGCCATCTCGAGGGGGAGCTCCTACGAGCAGTACGTC.

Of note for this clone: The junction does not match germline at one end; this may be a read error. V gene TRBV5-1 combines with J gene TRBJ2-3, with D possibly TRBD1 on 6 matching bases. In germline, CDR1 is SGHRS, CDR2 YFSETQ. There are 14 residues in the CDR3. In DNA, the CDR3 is TGTGCCAGCAGCTTACAGGGTGGGTCAGATACGCAGTATTTT. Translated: CASSLQGGSDTQYF.

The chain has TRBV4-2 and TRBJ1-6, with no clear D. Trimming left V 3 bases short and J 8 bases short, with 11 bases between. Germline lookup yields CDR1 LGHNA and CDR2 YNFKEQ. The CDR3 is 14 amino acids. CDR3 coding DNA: TGTGCCAGCAGCCAGGCCGTAACCGATTCACCCCTCCACTTT. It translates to CASSQAVTDSPLHF.

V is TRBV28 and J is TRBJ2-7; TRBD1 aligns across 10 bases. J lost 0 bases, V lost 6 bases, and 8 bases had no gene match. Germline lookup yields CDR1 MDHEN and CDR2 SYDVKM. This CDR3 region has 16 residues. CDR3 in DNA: TGTGCCAGCAGGTCCGGGACAGGGGATTTCTCCTACGAGCAGTACGTC. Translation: CASRSGTGDFSYEQYV.

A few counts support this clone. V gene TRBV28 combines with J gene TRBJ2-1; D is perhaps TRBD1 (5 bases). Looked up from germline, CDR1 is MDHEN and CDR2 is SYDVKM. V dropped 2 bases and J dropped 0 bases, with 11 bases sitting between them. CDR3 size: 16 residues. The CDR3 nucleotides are TGTGCCAGCAGTTTAGGGGCAGCCCTCTCCTACAATGAGCAGTTCTTC. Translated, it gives CASSLGAALSYNEQFF.

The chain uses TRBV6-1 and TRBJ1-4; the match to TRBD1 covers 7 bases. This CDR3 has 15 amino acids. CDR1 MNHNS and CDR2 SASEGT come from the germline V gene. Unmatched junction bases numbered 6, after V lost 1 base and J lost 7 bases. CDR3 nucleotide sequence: TGTGCCAGCAGTGAAGACAGGGGAGCGGGTGAAAAACTGTTTTTT. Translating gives CASSEDRGAGEKLFF.

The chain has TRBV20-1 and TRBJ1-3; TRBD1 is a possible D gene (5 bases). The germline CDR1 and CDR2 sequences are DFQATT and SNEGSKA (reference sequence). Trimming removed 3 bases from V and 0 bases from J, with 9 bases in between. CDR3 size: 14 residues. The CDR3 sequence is CSASTGSSGNTIYF. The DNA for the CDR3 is TGCAGTGCTAGTACAGGCAGCTCTGGAAACACCATATATTTT.

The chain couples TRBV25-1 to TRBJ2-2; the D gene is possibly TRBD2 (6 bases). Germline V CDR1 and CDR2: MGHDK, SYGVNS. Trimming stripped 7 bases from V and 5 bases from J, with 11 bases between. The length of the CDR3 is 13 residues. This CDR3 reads CASTPAGTGELFF. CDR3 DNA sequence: TGTGCCAGCACCCCGGCGGGGACCGGGGAGCTGTTTTTT.